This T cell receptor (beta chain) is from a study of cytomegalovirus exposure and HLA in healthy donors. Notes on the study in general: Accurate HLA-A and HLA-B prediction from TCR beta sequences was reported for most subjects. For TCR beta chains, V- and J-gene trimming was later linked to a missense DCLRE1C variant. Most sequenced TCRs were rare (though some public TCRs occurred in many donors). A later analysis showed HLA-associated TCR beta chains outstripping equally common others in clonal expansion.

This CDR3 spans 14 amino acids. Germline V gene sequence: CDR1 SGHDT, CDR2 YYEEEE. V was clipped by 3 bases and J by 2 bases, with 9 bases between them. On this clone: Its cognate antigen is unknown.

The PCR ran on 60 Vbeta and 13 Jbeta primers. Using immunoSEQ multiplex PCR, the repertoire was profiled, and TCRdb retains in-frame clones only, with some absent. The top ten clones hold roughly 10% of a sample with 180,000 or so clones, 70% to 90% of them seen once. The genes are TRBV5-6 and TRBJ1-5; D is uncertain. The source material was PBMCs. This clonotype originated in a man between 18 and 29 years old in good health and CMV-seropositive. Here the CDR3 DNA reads TGTGCCAGCAGCTCTGGGCGTGGCAATCAGCCCCAGCATTTT. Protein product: CASSSGRGNQPQHF.